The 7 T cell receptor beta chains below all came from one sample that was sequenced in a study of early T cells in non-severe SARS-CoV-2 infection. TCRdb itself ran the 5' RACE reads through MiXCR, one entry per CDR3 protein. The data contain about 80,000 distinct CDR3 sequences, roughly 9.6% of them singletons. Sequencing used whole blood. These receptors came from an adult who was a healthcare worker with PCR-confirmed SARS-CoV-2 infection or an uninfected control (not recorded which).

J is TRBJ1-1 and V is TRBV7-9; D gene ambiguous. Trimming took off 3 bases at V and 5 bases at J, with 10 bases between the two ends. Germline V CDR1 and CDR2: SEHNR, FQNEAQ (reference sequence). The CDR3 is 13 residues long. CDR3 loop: CASSFRDGTEAFF. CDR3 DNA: TGTGCCAGCAGCTTCCGGGATGGAACTGAAGCTTTCTTT. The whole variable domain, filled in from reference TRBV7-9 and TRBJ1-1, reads DTGVSQNPRHKITKRGQNVTFRCDPISEHNRLYWYRQTLGQGPEFLTYFQNEAQLEKSRLLSDRFSAERPKGSFSTLEIQRTEQGDSAMYLCASSFRDGTEAFFGQGTRLTVV.

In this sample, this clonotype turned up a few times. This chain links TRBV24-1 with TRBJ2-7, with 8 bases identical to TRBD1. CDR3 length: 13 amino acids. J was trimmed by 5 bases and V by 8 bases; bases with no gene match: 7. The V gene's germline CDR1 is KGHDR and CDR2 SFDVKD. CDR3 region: CATNDRGNNEQYF. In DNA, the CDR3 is TGTGCCACCAACGACAGGGGAAATAACGAGCAGTACTTC.

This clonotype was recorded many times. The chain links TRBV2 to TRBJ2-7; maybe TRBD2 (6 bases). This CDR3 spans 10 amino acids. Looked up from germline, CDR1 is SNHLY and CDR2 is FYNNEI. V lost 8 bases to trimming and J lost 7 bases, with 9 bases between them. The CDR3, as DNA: TGTGCCAGCCGGAGGGGAGAGCAGTACTTC. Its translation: CASRRGEQYF.

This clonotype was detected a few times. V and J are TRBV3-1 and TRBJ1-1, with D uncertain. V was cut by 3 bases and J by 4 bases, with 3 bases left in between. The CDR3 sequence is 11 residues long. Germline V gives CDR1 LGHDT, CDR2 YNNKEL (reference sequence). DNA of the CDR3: TGTGCCAGCAGCCAGGGCACTGAAGCTTTCTTT. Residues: CASSQGTEAFF. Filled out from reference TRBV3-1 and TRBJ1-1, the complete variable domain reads DTAVSQTPKYLVTQMGNDKSIKCEQNLGHDTMYWYKQDSKKFLKIMFSYNNKELIINETVPNRFSPKSPDKAHLNLHINSLELGDSAVYFCASSQGTEAFFGQGTRLTVV.

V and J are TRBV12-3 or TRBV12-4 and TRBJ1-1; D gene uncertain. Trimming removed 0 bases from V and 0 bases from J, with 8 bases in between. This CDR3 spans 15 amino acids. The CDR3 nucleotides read TGTGCCAGCAGTTTAGCGGTGGGTATGAACACTGAAGCTTTCTTT. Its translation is CASSLAVGMNTEAFF.

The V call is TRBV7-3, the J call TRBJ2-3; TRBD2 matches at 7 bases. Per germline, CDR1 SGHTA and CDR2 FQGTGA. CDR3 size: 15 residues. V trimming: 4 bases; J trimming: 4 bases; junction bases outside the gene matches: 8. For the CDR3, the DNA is TGTGCCAGCAGCTCCCGAGGCGGGAGTTCAGATACGCAGTATTTT. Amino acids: CASSSRGGSSDTQYF.

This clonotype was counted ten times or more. In nucleotides, the CDR3 is TGTGCCAGCAGCACTCACAGGGGGCGAAATCAGCCCCAGCATTTT. This translates into CASSTHRGRNQPQHF. The gene calls are TRBV6-2 or TRBV6-3 and TRBJ1-5; 9 bases fit TRBD1. Losses at the gene ends were 6 bases for V and 4 bases for J; bases not matched to a gene: 7. The CDR3 has 15 amino acids. Germline V lookup: CDR1 MNHEY, CDR2 SVGEGT.